This T cell receptor (beta chain) was captured by sequencing in a study of CD8+CD57+ T cells in acquired aplastic anemia. Notes on the study in general: Twenty-nine was the count of CD8+ CDR3 sequences that patients shared with controls.

At least ten counts were recorded for this clonotype. Its antigen is not known. Template material for TCR beta VDJ and CDR3 profiling consisted of genomic DNA. From the reads, TCRdb called clonotypes with MiXCR, one entry per CDR3 protein. The repertoire holds hundreds of thousands of distinct CDR3 sequences, with around 72% as singletons. The ends lost 6 bases at V and 2 bases at J; junction bases unmatched: 7. In germline, CDR1 is LNHDA, CDR2 SQIVND (reference sequence). The CDR3 totals 15 residues. This clonotype originated in a human donor in good health, serving as a control. This chain connects TRBV19 to TRBJ1-2, with 9 bases identical to TRBD1. The specimen was sorted CD4+, CD8+, or CD8+CD57+ T cells (not recorded which) from PBMCs. The CDR3 coding sequence is TGTGCCAGTAGCGGAACCGGGACAGGGAACTATGGCTACACCTTC. Protein: CASSGTGTGNYGYTF.